This T cell receptor (beta chain) was identified in a study of T cell repertoires in cytomegalovirus infection (dated by TCRdb to about 2019). Background for the entire study: The HLA type of each donor mattered for the analysis, because public TCR beta signatures pointed to carriage of CMV infection along with the matching HLA type.

TCRdb records Illumina HiSeq 1500 as the sequencer. TCRdb reanalyzed the raw reads on its own, using fastp at Q25 for trimming and MiXCR for clone calling, and kept in-frame beta chains. CDR3 protein duplicates are merged, each entry listing the most common genes and DNA. In this sample the table shows approximately 500,000 distinct CDR3 sequences, 16% of which occur a single time. More than 20% of the sample is taken by the ten largest. Study-wide findings and limitations: In the ex vivo response, HLA-C-restricted CMV-specific TCR beta clonotypes were dominant, and in two of eight donors the single most frequent clonotype came from this HLA-C-restricted group. In both this cohort and an independent roughly 350-donor cohort, the cumulative frequency of public TCR beta family members distinguished carriers of CMV infection plus the relevant HLA type.

This clonotype was detected ten times or more. Its antigen is currently not known. There are no base qualities to consult, and no much larger clone falls within one base. Sequencing was carried out using CD8+ T cells from PBMCs. This TCR was sampled from a human donor in good health (CMV status not recorded). Some clones in this sample may be carry-over from other donors' samples.

This receptor has the CDR3 CASSSSPGTGPSTGELFF. The DNA reads as follows: TGTGCCAGCAGTTCCTCCCCCGGGACGGGGCCTAGCACCGGGGAGCTGTTTTTT. The chain is assembled from TRBV12-3 or TRBV12-4 and TRBJ2-2; the D region is possibly TRBD1 or TRBD2, each matching across 5 bases. V sheds 4 bases and J sheds 4 bases, leaving 22 bases between their ends. From the cysteine through the phenylalanine, the CDR3 covers 18 amino acids. CDR3 DNA only is kept here, 54 bases in frame from base 1.